This T cell receptor beta chain was recorded in a study of blood T cell repertoires in COVID-19. Study summary: Researchers got acute and convalescent COVID-19 samples from the United States, Italy and Spain. Nucleic acid was either cDNA or gDNA, and it came from T cells, B-cell-depleted T cells, or PBMCs.

Patients in Seattle were enrolled during active infection, then followed longitudinally. Original handling: Amplification of reference gene primers provided the estimated nucleated cell counts. Repertoires were generated with immunoSEQ multiplex PCR, while TCRdb's copy carries only in-frame clones and drops some. The DNA gave D and trimming, while V, J and clone size come from that table. The table has 300,000 to 450,000 clones, more than 70% seen once. This clonotype was sampled from a woman aged 55-70 years with COVID-19, enrolled during active disease. Sequencing was done on a sample of peripheral blood.

CDR3 residues: CASSRTSGGNTGELFF. In DNA form, the CDR3 reads TGTGCCAGCAGCCGGACTAGCGGGGGGAACACCGGGGAGCTGTTTTTT. The chain carries TRBV9 and TRBJ2-2, with 13 nucleotides matching TRBD2. The CDR3 spans 16 residues. V lost 4 bases and J lost 1; bases outside the gene matches: 1. Germline CDR1 reads SGDLS; CDR2 reads YYNGEE.